Listed below are T cell receptor beta chains from one sample, sequenced in a study of early T cells in non-severe SARS-CoV-2 infection. TCRdb recomputed calls from the 5' RACE reads with MiXCR, one row per CDR3 protein. In the table there are some 30,000 distinct CDR3 sequences, roughly 7% of which are singletons. The sequenced sample consisted of whole blood. These receptors were collected from an adult who was a healthcare worker with PCR-confirmed SARS-CoV-2 infection or an uninfected control (not recorded which). Each CDR3 is given with its conserved first and last residue. A D gene is named only where the DNA matches it firmly. Clone size is given as once, few or many counts, or a class when the clone is expanded.

d_call	v_call	clone_size	j_call	cdr3_nt	cdr3_aa
TRBD2	TRBV6-2/TRBV6-3	many	TRBJ2-7	TGTGCCAGCAGTTCGGGGACTAGCGGGAACAACTACGAGCAGTACTTC	CASSSGTSGNNYEQYF
-	TRBV10-3	many	TRBJ2-2	TGTGCCATCAGTGACTGGACCCAGACCGGGGAGCTGTTTTTT	CAISDWTQTGELFF
TRBD1	TRBV6-1	few	TRBJ1-1	TGTGCCAGTGAAGTACAGGGGAATATTAAGAACACTGAAGCTTTCTTT	CASEVQGNIKNTEAFF
TRBD1	TRBV5-1	many	TRBJ2-3	TGCGCCAGCAGCTTGATGGGACAGGGCCCAGATACGCAGTATTTT	CASSLMGQGPDTQYF
TRBD1	TRBV12-3/TRBV12-4	many	TRBJ1-1	TGTGCCAGCAGTGGGACAGGGCGGAACACTGAAGCTTTCTTT	CASSGTGRNTEAFF
TRBD1	TRBV4-1	many	TRBJ2-3	TGCGCCAGCAGCCTCCTCTTCCAGGGGGCGAGGGATACGCAGTATTTT	CASSLLFQGARDTQYF
-	TRBV10-3	few	TRBJ1-1	TGCGCCATCAGTGAGAGTTTGGGACCACTGAACACTGAAGCTTTCTTT	CAISESLGPLNTEAFF
TRBD1	TRBV15	many	TRBJ2-1	TGTGCCACCAGCAGAGAGGGACAGTACAATGAGCAGTTCTTC	CATSREGQYNEQFF
-	TRBV7-8	many	TRBJ2-2	TGTGCCAGCAGCCTGACGGGAACCGGGGAGCTGTTTTTT	CASSLTGTGELFF
TRBD2	TRBV12-3/TRBV12-4	many	TRBJ2-1	TGTGCCAGCAGTTTGGAAGGCGGGGGGTCCAATGAGCAGTTCTTC	CASSLEGGGSNEQFF
TRBD1	TRBV5-1	many	TRBJ2-5	TGCGCCAGCCGAAGAACAGGGGGAGAGGAGGAGACCCAGTACTTC	CASRRTGGEEETQYF
TRBD2	TRBV7-9	many	TRBJ2-3	TGTGCCAGCAGCAAAGGACTAGCTCGCGATACGCAGTATTTT	CASSKGLARDTQYF
-	TRBV15	few	TRBJ2-3	TGTGCCACCAGCGGACAGCCCAGGGATACGCAGTATTTT	CATSGQPRDTQYF